Below are 11 T cell receptor beta chains sequenced from a single sample in a study of CD8+ T cells in alopecia areata. RNA extraction was followed by reverse transcription into cDNA, which acted as the sequencing template. Sequenced by immunoSEQ multiplex PCR; TCRdb stores in-frame clones only, minus some. The sample shows roughly 150,000 clones, around 58% of them seen only once. Sequenced here: CD4+ T cells sorted from blood, sampled at week 0. All receptors come from a human donor with alopecia areata.

The chain combines TRBV18 with TRBJ1-5, with no clear D. The V gene's germline CDR1 is KGHSH and CDR2 LQKENI. The CDR3 sequence is 13 residues long. Trimming removed 6 bases from V and 1 base from J, with 7 bases in between. The CDR3 DNA reads TGTGCCAGCTCCACGGCAAGCAATCAGCCCCAGCATTTT. Translated: CASSTASNQPQHF.

The chain recombines TRBV7-8 with TRBJ1-1; 7 bases line up with TRBD1. V was pared by 5 bases and J by 4 bases, with 19 bases of the junction left unmatched. Looked up from germline, CDR1 is SGHVS and CDR2 is FQNEAQ. The CDR3 runs to 18 residues. The CDR3 DNA sequence: TGTGCCAGCAGCCCGCTCAGGAGGGACAGCGGGTGGGGCACTGAAGCTTTCTTT. Its protein is CASSPLRRDSGWGTEAFF.

This clone was observed a handful of times. The chain employs TRBV27 and TRBJ2-7; 8 bases match TRBD2. CDR3 length: 18 amino acids. Germline-derived CDR1 and CDR2 are MNHEY and SMNVEV (reference sequence). Losses at the gene ends were 5 bases for V and 0 bases for J; bases not matched to a gene: 15. CDR3: CASSQRLSASGPSYEQYF. The CDR3 bases are TGTGCCAGCAGTCAAAGACTTTCCGCTAGCGGGCCCTCCTACGAGCAGTACTTC.

The J gene is TRBJ2-7, the V gene TRBV5-1; 8 bases are shared with TRBD2. Per the germline V gene, CDR1 is SGHRS and CDR2 is YFSETQ. With V trimmed by 4 bases and J by 0 bases, 3 bases remained unmatched. The CDR3 extends over 14 amino acids. In DNA, the CDR3 is TGCGCCAGCAGCCCCGGGGGGGCCTCCTACGAGCAGTACTTC. Protein product: CASSPGGASYEQYF.

The chain links TRBV4-2 to TRBJ1-5, with D hard to call. This CDR3 is built from 17 residues. Per germline, CDR1 LGHNA and CDR2 YNFKEQ. Trimming stripped 0 bases from V and 2 bases from J, with 14 bases between. For the CDR3, the DNA is TGTGCCAGCAGCCAAGAGGTGACTCCAGGCGGCAATCAGCCCCAGCATTTT. Encoded protein: CASSQEVTPGGNQPQHF.

The chain couples TRBV29-1 to TRBJ2-5, with D possibly being TRBD1 or TRBD2 (5 bases each). There are 13 residues in the CDR3. Germline-derived CDR1 and CDR2 are SQVTM and ANQGSEA. Trimming took off 4 bases at V and 5 bases at J, with 14 bases between the two ends. Written as DNA, the CDR3 is TGCAGCGTTGGGGCAGAGGGGAGCGAGACCCAGTACTTC. This sequence encodes CSVGAEGSETQYF.

This clone was counted only a few times. The sample carries other DNA sequences with the same CDR3. The genes are TRBV30 and TRBJ1-3; no reliable D call. V dropped 0 bases and J dropped 0 bases, with 6 bases sitting between them. Germline V CDR1 and CDR2: GTSNPN, SVGIG (reference sequence). The CDR3 has 14 amino acids. DNA of the CDR3: TGTGCCTGGAGTGTACACGTCTCTGGAAACACCATATATTTT. Amino acids: CAWSVHVSGNTIYF.

The chain couples TRBV7-8 to TRBJ2-7, with TRBD1 as a possible D gene (5 bases). There are 13 residues in the CDR3. Trimming shortened V by 0 bases and J by 4 bases, and 7 bases separated the two germline ends. Germline lookup yields CDR1 SGHVS and CDR2 FQNEAQ. The CDR3 is CASSLADRYEQYF. CDR3 sequence (DNA): TGTGCCAGCAGCTTAGCAGACAGATACGAGCAGTACTTC.

This chain connects TRBV6-5 to TRBJ2-4; 11 nucleotides align to TRBD2. Germline-derived CDR1 and CDR2 are MNHEY and SVGAGI. The CDR3 is 16 residues long. Germline trimming cut 4 bases from V and 3 bases from J; bases unmatched to any gene: 5. The CDR3 is CASSSLGTSGKNIQYF. The CDR3 DNA follows: TGTGCCAGCAGTTCCCTTGGGACTAGCGGCAAAAACATTCAGTACTTC.

V gene TRBV29-1 combines with J gene TRBJ2-5; 8 positions match TRBD2. The J call may not be correct, given that the DNA end is closer to TRBJ2-7. The CDR3 loop spans 15 amino acids. Germline V gene sequence: CDR1 SQVTM, CDR2 ANQGSEA. This chain's CDR3 is CSVVSGGSGAYEQYF. Here the CDR3 DNA reads TGCAGCGTTGTCTCCGGGGGTAGCGGGGCCTACGAGCAGTACTTC.

This clone was found a few times. The chain combines TRBV5-1 with TRBJ2-7, with D possibly TRBD2 on 5 matching bases. CDR1 and CDR2 from the germline V gene are SGHRS and YFSETQ. The CDR3 is made up of 15 amino acids. V was trimmed by 5 bases and J by 4 bases, leaving 19 bases between them. The CDR3: CASSSDLPGTYEQYF. The CDR3 bases are TGCGCCAGCAGTTCTGACCTTCCGGGAACTTACGAGCAGTACTTC.